These T cell receptor beta chains were read from a single sample in a study of blood T cell repertoires in COVID-19. Generated by immunoSEQ multiplex PCR, the TCRdb table keeps only in-frame clones and is missing some. The table has 95,000 to 150,000 clones, about 93% seen once; the top ten hold roughly 2%. The sequenced sample was peripheral blood. These receptors were taken from a man aged 50-60 years with COVID-19, enrolled during active disease. Both conserved end residues are part of each CDR3. The order of the fields is D gene, clone size, V gene, J gene, CDR3 DNA, CDR3 protein. D genes are given only for firm matches. Some rows have no size entry. The others give once, few or many, or a class for an expanded clone.

NA	NA	TRBV2	TRBJ1-6	TGTGCCAGCAGTGAACAGGGAAATTCACCCCTCCACTTT	CASSEQGNSPLHF
NA	NA	TRBV7-9	TRBJ2-3	TGTGCCAGCAGCTTAGGACAAGGACATGGTACGCAGTATTTT	CASSLGQGHGTQYF
TRBD2	once	TRBV19	TRBJ2-1	TGTGCCAGTAGCACAGGAGCGGGAGGGCGGAATGAGCAGTTCTTC	CASSTGAGGRNEQFF
TRBD1	once	TRBV5-1	TRBJ2-1	TGCGCCAGCAGCATTTCGACAGGGCTCTACAATGAGCAGTTCTTC	CASSISTGLYNEQFF
NA	NA	TRBV5-4	TRBJ1-1	TGTGCCAGCAGCTTAGCATATCAGAACACTGAAGCTTTCTTT	CASSLAYQNTEAFF
TRBD2	NA	TRBV6-1	TRBJ2-1	TGTGCCAGCAGTGAAGGGCTGGGACTAGCGGGACGCGCCTACAATGAGCAGTTCTTC	CASSEGLGLAGRAYNEQFF
NA	NA	TRBV6-2/TRBV6-3	TRBJ1-1	TGTGCCAGCAGTTACTCTAGGGGCATGAACACTGAAGCTTTCTTT	CASSYSRGMNTEAFF
NA	NA	TRBV7-2	TRBJ2-7	TGTGCCAGCAGCTTAGAGGGACAAGGATACGAGCAGTACTTC	CASSLEGQGYEQYF
NA	NA	TRBV21-1	TRBJ2-1	TGTGCCAGCAGCAAAGATTCGGGTTCCAACCACAATGAGCAGTTCTTC	CASSKDSGSNHNEQFF
NA	few	TRBV7-9	TRBJ1-2	TGTGCCAGCAGCGACACCGACGTCCATGGCTACACCTTC	CASSDTDVHGYTF
TRBD1	NA	TRBV27	TRBJ1-5	TGTGCCAGCAACAGACAGGGTAGCAATCAGCCCCAGCATTTT	CASNRQGSNQPQHF
NA	NA	TRBV4-2	TRBJ1-3	TGTGCCAGCAGCCAAGCTGGGACATTCTCTGGAAACACCATATATTTT	CASSQAGTFSGNTIYF
NA	NA	TRBV19	TRBJ1-4	TGTGCCAGTAGTATTACGGGACTCGAAAATGAAAAACTGTTTTTT	CASSITGLENEKLFF
NA	NA	TRBV4-3	TRBJ2-1	TGCGCCAGCAGCCAAGATATAGCAGGGTTCTACAATGAGCAGTTCTTC	CASSQDIAGFYNEQFF
NA	NA	TRBV7-2	TRBJ2-5	TGTGCCAGCAGCTTAGCGCTAGGGGAACAAGAGACCCAGTACTTC	CASSLALGEQETQYF
TRBD1	NA	TRBV3-1/TRBV3-2	TRBJ2-1	TGTGCCAGCAGCCGAGGACAGGGGAGCTCCTACAATGAGCAGTTCTTC	CASSRGQGSSYNEQFF
NA	NA	TRBV30	TRBJ2-3	TGTGCCTGGAGTGTAGCTAGCCCGGGCACAGATACGCAGTATTTT	CAWSVASPGTDTQYF
TRBD1	once	TRBV9	TRBJ2-2	TGTGCCAGCAGCGCACAGGGGACCGGGGAGCTGTTTTTT	CASSAQGTGELFF
NA	NA	TRBV6-6	TRBJ2-3	TGTGCCAGCTGGGGGGCGGGAGTGATAGATACGCAGTATTTT	CASWGAGVIDTQYF
NA	NA	TRBV6-2/TRBV6-3	TRBJ1-1	TGTGCCAGCAGTTCCACCGGGATTAACACTGAAGCTTTCTTT	CASSSTGINTEAFF
NA	NA	TRBV18	TRBJ1-2	TGTGCCAGCTCACGACGGGAATCGGAAGGCTATGGCTACACCTTC	CASSRRESEGYGYTF
NA	NA	TRBV4-3	TRBJ2-1	TGCGCCAGCAGCCAAGATCGGGGGAGCTCCTACAATGAGCAGTTCTTC	CASSQDRGSSYNEQFF
NA	once	TRBV5-6	TRBJ2-7	TGTGCCAGCAGCTTGGGGAGAGGGGAGCAGTACTTC	CASSLGRGEQYF
NA	NA	TRBV5-5	TRBJ2-5	TGTGCCAGCAGCTTGTCACAGCCCTGGGAGACCCAGTACTTC	CASSLSQPWETQYF
NA	NA	TRBV7-9	TRBJ2-2	TGTGCCAGCAGCTTAGCGGCCACCGGGGAGCTGTTTTTT	CASSLAATGELFF
NA	NA	TRBV10-2	TRBJ1-1	TGCGCTAGCACGCGAGACCAGCGGACTGAAGCTTTCTTT	CASTRDQRTEAFF
TRBD1	NA	TRBV2	TRBJ1-1	TGTGCCAGCAGGCCGGACAGGGGTAGGTCGGACACTGAAGCTTTCTTT	CASRPDRGRSDTEAFF
NA	NA	TRBV4-2	TRBJ2-7	TGTGCCAGCAGCCAAGAAGTCTCCAGCTCCTACGAGCAGTACTTC	CASSQEVSSSYEQYF
TRBD2	once	TRBV5-4	TRBJ2-5	TGTGCCAGCAGCTTGAGGGGTTTTAGCGGGGGACAAGAGACCCAGTACTTC	CASSLRGFSGGQETQYF
NA	once	TRBV19	TRBJ2-6	TGTGCCAGTAGTATAGATCTGGGGCCCGGGGCCAACGTCCTGACTTTC	CASSIDLGPGANVLTF
NA	NA	TRBV15	TRBJ2-4	TGTGCCACCAGCGATCCGAAGGACACCACGATACTAGCCAAAAACATTCAGTACTTC	CATSDPKDTTILAKNIQYF
TRBD1	NA	TRBV19	TRBJ1-6	TGTGCCAGTAGCCCTCGGACAGGGGTACATTCACCCCTCCACTTT	CASSPRTGVHSPLHF
TRBD2	NA	TRBV24-1	TRBJ2-1	TGTGCCACCAGTGATCGACGGACTAGTGGCGATGAGCAGTTCTTC	CATSDRRTSGDEQFF
NA	NA	TRBV3-1/TRBV3-2	TRBJ2-3	TGTGCCAGCAGCCCAGGATTGTTACCGACAGATACGCAGTATTTT	CASSPGLLPTDTQYF
NA	once	TRBV24-1	TRBJ2-3	TGTGCCACCAGTGACAGGGGCACAGATACGCAGTATTTT	CATSDRGTDTQYF
TRBD1	NA	TRBV9	TRBJ1-2	TGTGCCAGCGGCCCGGGACAGGGCTCTTTTGGTGGCTACACCTTC	CASGPGQGSFGGYTF
TRBD1	NA	TRBV18	TRBJ1-1	TGTGCCAGCTCACCACTTGACAGGGGCCCTGAAGCTTTCTTT	CASSPLDRGPEAFF
TRBD1	NA	TRBV27	TRBJ2-3	TGTGCCAGCAGTTGGACAGGGGGCGCAGATACGCAGTATTTT	CASSWTGGADTQYF